This is a list of T cell receptor beta chains from one sample in a study of blood T cell repertoires in COVID-19. The assay was immunoSEQ multiplex PCR, and TCRdb's table has in-frame clones only and misses some. This repertoire shows some 68,000 clones, 88% found once; its top ten account for about 2.4%. Material: peripheral blood. The receptors come from a human donor in a cohort sampled during active COVID-19. Each CDR3 is given with its conserved first and last residue. A D gene is named only where the DNA matches it firmly. The size entry is marked missing in some rows and otherwise reads once, few, many or a size class.

D,J,size,V,CDR3,DNA
-,TRBJ2-7,-,TRBV11-2,CASSLEWQAYEQYF,TGTGCCAGCAGCTTAGAATGGCAGGCCTACGAGCAGTACTTC
-,TRBJ2-1,-,TRBV14,CASSQGGASVNEQFF,TGTGCCAGCAGCCAAGGCGGGGCTAGTGTTAATGAGCAGTTCTTC
-,TRBJ2-1,-,TRBV21-1,CASSKALRTGVTFSSYNEQFF,TGTGCCAGCAGCAAAGCGTTGAGGACAGGGGTGACCTTCAGCTCCTACAATGAGCAGTTCTTC
TRBD1,TRBJ1-6,-,TRBV27,CASRAGQGNSPLHF,TGTGCCAGCAGGGCAGGACAGGGTAATTCACCCCTCCACTTT
TRBD1,TRBJ1-1,-,TRBV5-1,CASSPKLGQEAAFF,TGCGCCAGCAGCCCTAAACTGGGACAGGAGGCAGCTTTCTTT
TRBD2,TRBJ2-1,-,TRBV7-9,CASSYRGLAGKFF,TGTGCCAGCAGCTACCGCGGACTAGCGGGGAAGTTCTTC
TRBD1,TRBJ1-4,-,TRBV7-9,CASSFRDRGRNEKLFF,TGTGCCAGCAGCTTCCGGGACAGGGGGAGAAATGAAAAACTGTTTTTT
-,TRBJ1-2,-,TRBV5-6,CASSLTLYGYTF,TGTGCCAGCAGCTTAACTCTTTATGGCTACACCTTC
-,TRBJ2-7,-,TRBV30,CAWDGGEQYF,TGTGCCTGGGACGGGGGCGAGCAGTACTTC
TRBD1,TRBJ2-1,-,TRBV19,CASSWGTAYTRSYNEQFF,TGTGCCAGCTCATGGGGGACAGCCTACACCCGCTCCTACAATGAGCAGTTCTTC
TRBD1,TRBJ1-2,-,TRBV29-1,CSVANRGPYGYTF,TGCAGCGTTGCTAACAGGGGGCCCTATGGCTACACCTTC
-,TRBJ2-5,-,TRBV7-3,CASSFGQLGVQETQYF,TGTGCCAGCAGCTTCGGACAGCTCGGGGTACAAGAGACCCAGTACTTC
-,TRBJ1-1,-,TRBV6-5,CASTKRGEGNTEAFF,TGTGCCAGCACTAAACGAGGGGAGGGGAACACTGAAGCTTTCTTT
-,TRBJ2-3,-,TRBV3-1/TRBV3-2,CASNMYRASSTDTQYF,TGTGCCAGCAACATGTACAGGGCTTCTAGCACAGATACGCAGTATTTT
-,TRBJ2-3,-,TRBV7-6,CASSPGGGSTDTQYF,TGTGCCAGCAGCCCCGGAGGAGGCAGCACAGATACGCAGTATTTT
TRBD1,TRBJ1-1,once,TRBV7-2,CASTYGTANTEAFF,TGTGCCAGCACCTACGGGACAGCAAACACTGAAGCTTTCTTT
-,TRBJ1-6,-,TRBV5-4,CASSSVPRGSPLHF,TGTGCCAGCAGCTCTGTCCCCCGGGGTTCACCCCTCCACTTT
TRBD1,TRBJ1-2,-,TRBV6-1,CASSEAADRYYGYTF,TGTGCCAGCAGTGAAGCCGCGGACAGGTACTATGGCTACACCTTC
TRBD1,TRBJ1-6,-,TRBV30,CAWSSGGTGNSPLHF,TGTGCCTGGAGTTCAGGGGGAACGGGAAATTCACCCCTCCACTTT
-,TRBJ2-7,-,TRBV30,CAWSRTRGGDHEQYF,TGTGCCTGGAGTCGTACCCGCGGGGGCGACCACGAGCAGTACTTC
TRBD1,TRBJ2-7,-,TRBV4-1,CASSQWDSKGAGQYF,TGCGCCAGCAGCCAATGGGACAGCAAAGGTGCTGGGCAGTACTTC
-,TRBJ2-1,once,TRBV3-1/TRBV3-2,CASSQVKGNEQFF,TGTGCCAGCAGCCAAGTAAAGGGGAATGAGCAGTTCTTC
-,TRBJ2-7,-,TRBV28,CASSGAGRLVNEQYF,TGTGCCAGCAGTGGGGCGGGACGCCTAGTCAACGAGCAGTACTTC
-,TRBJ2-4,-,TRBV15,CATSRGQGLEIQYF,TGTGCCACCAGCAGAGGCCAGGGGCTCGAGATTCAGTACTTC
-,TRBJ2-7,-,TRBV7-2,CASSSPYEQYF,TGTGCCAGCAGCAGCCCCTACGAGCAGTACTTC
-,TRBJ1-1,-,TRBV28,CASSYRDTEAFF,TGTGCCAGCAGTTACAGGGACACTGAAGCTTTCTTT
-,TRBJ2-7,-,TRBV4-2,CASSQVLGPGEQYF,TGTGCCAGCAGCCAAGTTCTGGGGCCAGGAGAGCAGTACTTC
-,TRBJ1-1,-,TRBV7-9,CASSSRAGRDTEAFF,TGTGCCAGCAGCTCCCGGGCCGGGAGGGACACTGAAGCTTTCTTT
TRBD1,TRBJ1-2,-,TRBV28,CASSLTHGQGNYGYTF,TGTGCCAGCTCCCTGACCCATGGACAGGGTAACTATGGCTACACCTTC
-,TRBJ2-5,once,TRBV28,CASSFTGGETQYF,TGTGCCAGCAGCTTCACGGGTGGCGAGACCCAGTACTTC
TRBD2,TRBJ2-3,-,TRBV7-8,CASSLRLAGPDTQYF,TGTGCCAGCAGCTTACGACTAGCGGGGCCAGATACGCAGTATTTT
-,TRBJ2-1,once,TRBV11-2,CASSRGGGVEQFF,TGTGCCAGCAGCAGGGGCGGCGGCGTCGAGCAGTTCTTC